This TCR beta chain appears in the sequencing data of a study of CD8 T cells in ankylosing spondylitis. Regarding the study as a whole: Past research had described some motif variants in reactive arthritis synovial fluid and blood. There was reportedly significant enrichment of clones that were disease-linked in matched ankylosing spondylitis synovial fluid.

Via MiXCR, TCRdb re-called the 5' RACE reads, giving one row per CDR3 protein. The sample consists of hundreds of thousands of distinct CDR3 sequences, around 7.8% of them appearing once. Looked up from germline, CDR1 is SGHVS and CDR2 is FQNEAQ. The CDR3 is 14 amino acids. With 5 bases clipped from V and 6 bases from J, the junction kept 4 bases outside the gene matches. As concerns this clonotype: Its specificity is unknown.

The sequencing sample was made of blood, either unsorted or a sorted T cell fraction (not recorded which). V gene TRBV7-8 combines with J gene TRBJ2-2; TRBD1 agrees at 9 bases. The TCR was taken from a male donor with ankylosing spondylitis or in good health (not recorded which). Written as DNA, the CDR3 is TGTGCCAGCAGCCCACAGGGGGCGGCCGGGGAGCTGTTTTTT. Protein: CASSPQGAAGELFF.